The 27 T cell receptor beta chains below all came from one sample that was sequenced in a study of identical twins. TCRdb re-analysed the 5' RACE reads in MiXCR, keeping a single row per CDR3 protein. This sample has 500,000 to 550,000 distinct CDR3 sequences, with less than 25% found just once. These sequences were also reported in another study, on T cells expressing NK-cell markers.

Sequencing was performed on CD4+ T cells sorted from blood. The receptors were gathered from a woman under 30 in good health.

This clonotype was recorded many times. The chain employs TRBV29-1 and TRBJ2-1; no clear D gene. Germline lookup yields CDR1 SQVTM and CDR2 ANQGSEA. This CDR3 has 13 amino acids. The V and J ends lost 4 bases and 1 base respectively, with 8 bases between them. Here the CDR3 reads CSVGSLSYNEQFF. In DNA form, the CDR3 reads TGCAGCGTTGGAAGCCTGTCCTACAATGAGCAGTTCTTC.

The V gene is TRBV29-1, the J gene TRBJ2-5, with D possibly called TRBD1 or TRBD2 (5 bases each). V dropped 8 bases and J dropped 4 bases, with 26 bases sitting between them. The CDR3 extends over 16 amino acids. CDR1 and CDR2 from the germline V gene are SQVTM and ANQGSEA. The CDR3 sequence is CSSVVGVNSPRETQYF. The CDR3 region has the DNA TGCAGCTCAGTAGTGGGGGTAAACTCTCCACGAGAGACCCAGTACTTC.

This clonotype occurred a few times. CDR3 protein: CSARPHKGNTEAFF. CDR3 nucleotides: TGCAGTGCTAGACCCCATAAGGGCAACACTGAAGCTTTCTTT. The rearrangement uses TRBV20-1 and TRBJ1-1; D is unresolved. The CDR3 is 14 amino acids. Germline CDR1 and CDR2: DFQATT and SNEGSKA (reference sequence). Trimming left V 2 bases short and J 2 bases short, with 12 bases between.

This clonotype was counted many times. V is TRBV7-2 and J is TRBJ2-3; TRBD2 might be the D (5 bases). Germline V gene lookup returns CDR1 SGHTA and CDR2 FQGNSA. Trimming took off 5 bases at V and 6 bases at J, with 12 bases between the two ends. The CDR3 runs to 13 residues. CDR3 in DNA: TGTGCCAGCAGCCCGATCTCGGGGGATACGCAGTATTTT. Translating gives CASSPISGDTQYF.

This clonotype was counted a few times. CDR3: CASRTTDQETQYF. The CDR3 bases are TGCGCCAGCAGGACGACAGACCAAGAGACCCAGTACTTC. V is TRBV5-1 and J is TRBJ2-5; D is perhaps TRBD1 (5 bases). Trimming cost V 5 bases and J 0 bases, with 8 bases left between them. Germline values: CDR1 SGHRS, CDR2 YFSETQ. CDR3 length: 13 residues.

CDR3 bases: TGTGCCAGCAGCGTAGGCGGGAGGGTCTCCTACGAGCAGTACTTC. It yields the protein CASSVGGRVSYEQYF. The J gene is TRBJ2-7, the V gene TRBV9; the match to TRBD2 covers 9 bases. Germline lookup yields CDR1 SGDLS and CDR2 YYNGEE. V lost 0 bases, J lost 0 bases, and 1 base stayed unmatched. This CDR3 is built from 15 residues.

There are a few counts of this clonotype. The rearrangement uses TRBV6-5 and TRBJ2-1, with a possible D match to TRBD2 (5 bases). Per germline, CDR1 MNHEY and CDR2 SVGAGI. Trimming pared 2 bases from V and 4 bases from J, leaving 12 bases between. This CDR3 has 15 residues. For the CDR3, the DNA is TGTGCCAGCAGTTACACGGACTCCTTTTACAATGAGCAGTTCTTC. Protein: CASSYTDSFYNEQFF.

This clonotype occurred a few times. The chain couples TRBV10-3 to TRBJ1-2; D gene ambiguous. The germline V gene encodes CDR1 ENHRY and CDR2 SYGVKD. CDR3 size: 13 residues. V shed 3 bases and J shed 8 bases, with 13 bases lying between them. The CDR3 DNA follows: TGTGCCATCAGTGACGTCTCGGTGGGCGGCTACACCTTC. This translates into CAISDVSVGGYTF.

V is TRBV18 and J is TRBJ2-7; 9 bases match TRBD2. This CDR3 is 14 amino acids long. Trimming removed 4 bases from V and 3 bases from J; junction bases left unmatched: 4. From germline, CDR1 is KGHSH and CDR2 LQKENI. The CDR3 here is CASSRDSGSYEQYF. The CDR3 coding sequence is TGTGCCAGCTCACGTGATAGCGGGAGCTACGAGCAGTACTTC. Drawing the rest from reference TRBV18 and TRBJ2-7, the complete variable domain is NAGVMQNPRHLVRRRGQEARLRCSPMKGHSHVYWYRQLPEEGLKFMVYLQKENIIDESGMPKERFSAEFPKEGPSILRIQQVVRGDSAAYFCASSRDSGSYEQYFGPGTRLTVT.

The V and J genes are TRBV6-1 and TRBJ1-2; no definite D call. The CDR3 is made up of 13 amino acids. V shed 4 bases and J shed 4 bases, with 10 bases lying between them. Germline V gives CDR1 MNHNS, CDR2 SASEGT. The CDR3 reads CASSAGSGYGYTF. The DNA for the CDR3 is TGTGCCAGCAGTGCCGGATCTGGCTATGGCTACACCTTC.

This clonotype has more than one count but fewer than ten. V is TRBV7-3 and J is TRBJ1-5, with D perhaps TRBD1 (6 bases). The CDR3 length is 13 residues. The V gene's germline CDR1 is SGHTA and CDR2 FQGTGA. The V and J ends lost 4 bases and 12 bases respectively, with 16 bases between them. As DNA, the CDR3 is TGTGCCAGCAGCTCATATGCCGGGGACATCCAGCATTTT. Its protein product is CASSSYAGDIQHF.

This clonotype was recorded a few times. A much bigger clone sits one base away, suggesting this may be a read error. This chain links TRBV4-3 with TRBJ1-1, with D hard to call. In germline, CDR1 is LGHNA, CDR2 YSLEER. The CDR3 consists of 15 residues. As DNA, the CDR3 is TGCGCCAGCAGCCAAGATCTTGTCCGGCACACTGAAGCTCTCTTT. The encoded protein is CASSQDLVRHTEALF.

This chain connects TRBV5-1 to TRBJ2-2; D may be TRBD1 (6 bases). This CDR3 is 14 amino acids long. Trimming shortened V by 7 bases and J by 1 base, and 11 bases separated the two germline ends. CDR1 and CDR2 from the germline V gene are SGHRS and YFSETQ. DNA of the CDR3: TGCGCCAGCTACCAGGACAGGAACACCGGGGAGCTGTTTTTT. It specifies CASYQDRNTGELFF.

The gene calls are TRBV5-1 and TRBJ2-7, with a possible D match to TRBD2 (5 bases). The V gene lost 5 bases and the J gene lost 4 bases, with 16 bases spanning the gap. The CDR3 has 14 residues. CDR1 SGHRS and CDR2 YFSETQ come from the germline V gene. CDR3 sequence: CASRYTSGLYEQYF. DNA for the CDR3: TGCGCCAGCAGATATACTAGTGGGCTATACGAGCAGTACTTC.

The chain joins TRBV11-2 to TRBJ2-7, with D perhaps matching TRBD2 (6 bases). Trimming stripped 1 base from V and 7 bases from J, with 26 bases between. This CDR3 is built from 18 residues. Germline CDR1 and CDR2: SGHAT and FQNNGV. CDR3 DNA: TGTGCCAGCAGCTTAGGATCGGGGGTACTACCCGGGTATGGTGAGCAGTACTTC. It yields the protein CASSLGSGVLPGYGEQYF.

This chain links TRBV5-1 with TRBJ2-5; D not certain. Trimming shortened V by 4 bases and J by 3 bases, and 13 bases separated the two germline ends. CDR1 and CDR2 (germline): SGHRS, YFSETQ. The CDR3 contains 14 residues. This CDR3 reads CASSKMPDKETQYF. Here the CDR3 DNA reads TGCGCCAGCAGCAAGATGCCGGATAAAGAGACCCAGTACTTC.

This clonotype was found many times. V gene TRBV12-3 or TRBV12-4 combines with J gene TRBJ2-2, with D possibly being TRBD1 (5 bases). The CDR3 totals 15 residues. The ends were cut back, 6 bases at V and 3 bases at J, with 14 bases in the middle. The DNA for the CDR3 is TGTGCCAGCAGATTGACAGACAGAGACACCGGGGAGCTGTTTTTT. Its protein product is CASRLTDRDTGELFF.

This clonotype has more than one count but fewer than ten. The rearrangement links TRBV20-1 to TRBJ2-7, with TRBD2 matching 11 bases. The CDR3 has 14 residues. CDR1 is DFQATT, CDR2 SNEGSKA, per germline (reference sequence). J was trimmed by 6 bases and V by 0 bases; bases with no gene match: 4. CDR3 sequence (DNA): TGCAGTGCTAGAGATAGCGGGAGGGTAGGCGAGCAGTACTTC. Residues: CSARDSGRVGEQYF.

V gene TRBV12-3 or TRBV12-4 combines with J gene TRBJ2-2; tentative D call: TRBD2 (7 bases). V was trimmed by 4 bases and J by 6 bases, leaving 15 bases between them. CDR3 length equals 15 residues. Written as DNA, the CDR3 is TGTGCCAGCAGTTGGCGCAGGGGAGGGGCCGGGGAGCTGTTTTTT. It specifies CASSWRRGGAGELFF.

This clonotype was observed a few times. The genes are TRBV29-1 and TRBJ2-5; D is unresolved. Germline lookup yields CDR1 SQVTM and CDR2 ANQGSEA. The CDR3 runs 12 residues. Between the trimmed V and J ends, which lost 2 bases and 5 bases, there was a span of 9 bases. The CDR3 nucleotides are TGCAGCGTTGAACAGTTTCGGGAGACCCAGTACTTC. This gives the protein CSVEQFRETQYF.

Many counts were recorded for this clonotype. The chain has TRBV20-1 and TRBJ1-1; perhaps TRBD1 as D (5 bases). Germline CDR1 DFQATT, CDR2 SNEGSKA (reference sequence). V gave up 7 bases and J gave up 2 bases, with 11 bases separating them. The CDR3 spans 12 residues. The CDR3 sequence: CSGGGINTEAFF. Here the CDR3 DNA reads TGCAGTGGTGGGGGTATCAACACTGAAGCTTTCTTT.

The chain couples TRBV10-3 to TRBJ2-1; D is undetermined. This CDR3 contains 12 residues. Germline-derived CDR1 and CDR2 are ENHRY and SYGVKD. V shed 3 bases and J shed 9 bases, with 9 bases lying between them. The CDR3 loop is CAISDLGFEQFF. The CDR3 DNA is TGTGCCATCAGTGACCTAGGGTTTGAGCAGTTCTTC.

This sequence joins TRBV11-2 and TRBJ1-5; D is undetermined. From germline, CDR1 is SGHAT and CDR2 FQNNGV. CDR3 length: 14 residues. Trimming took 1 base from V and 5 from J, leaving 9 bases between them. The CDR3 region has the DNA TGTGCCAGCAGCTTAGTTGGCGGCTATCAGCCCCAGCATTTT. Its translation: CASSLVGGYQPQHF.

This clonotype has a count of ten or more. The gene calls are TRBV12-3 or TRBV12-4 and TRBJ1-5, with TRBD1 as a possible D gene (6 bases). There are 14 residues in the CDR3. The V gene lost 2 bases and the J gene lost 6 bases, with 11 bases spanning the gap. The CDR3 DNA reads TGTGCCAGCAGTTTACGGGGGGCACGTCAGCCCCAGCATTTT. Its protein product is CASSLRGARQPQHF.

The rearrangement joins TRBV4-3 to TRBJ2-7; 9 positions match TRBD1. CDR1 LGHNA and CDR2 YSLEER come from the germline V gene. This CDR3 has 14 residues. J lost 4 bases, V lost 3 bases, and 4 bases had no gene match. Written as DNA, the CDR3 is TGCGCCAGCAGCCAGGACAGGGGACGATACGAGCAGTACTTC. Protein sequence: CASSQDRGRYEQYF.

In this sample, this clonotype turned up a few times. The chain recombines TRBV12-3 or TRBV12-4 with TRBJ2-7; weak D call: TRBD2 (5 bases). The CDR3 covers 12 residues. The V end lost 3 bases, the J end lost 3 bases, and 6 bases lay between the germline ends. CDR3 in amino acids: CASSFRDYEQYF. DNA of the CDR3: TGTGCCAGCAGTTTCCGGGACTACGAGCAGTACTTC.

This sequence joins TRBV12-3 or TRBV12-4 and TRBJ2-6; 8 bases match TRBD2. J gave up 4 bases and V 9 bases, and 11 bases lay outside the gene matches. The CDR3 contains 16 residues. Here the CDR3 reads CASEFRGGYGANVLTF. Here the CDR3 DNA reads TGTGCCAGTGAATTTCGGGGGGGCTACGGGGCCAACGTCCTGACTTTC.